This T cell receptor beta chain appears in the sequencing data of a study of blood T cells in healthy people across ages. It was with a sample-barcoded 5' primer and a J-beta primer mix that a second PCR of roughly 7 to 12 cycles was run. MiXCR, applied by TCRdb to the 5' RACE reads, yields one record per CDR3 protein. The sample consists of some 1.5 million distinct CDR3 sequences, approximately 28% of them appearing once. Trimming took 0 bases from V and 4 from J; bases not matched to a gene: 5. CDR3 size: 18 residues. In germline, CDR1 is LGHDT, CDR2 YNNKEL (reference sequence). This rearrangement joins TRBV3-1 to TRBJ2-2, with 13 bases aligning to TRBD2. The origin of this receptor is a woman in her thirties in good health. The sequenced material came from blood. CDR3 bases: TGTGCCAGCAGCCAAGATTTGGGACTAGCGGGACGCACCGGGGAGCTGTTTTTT. This gives the protein CASSQDLGLAGRTGELFF. The whole variable domain, filled in from reference TRBV3-1 and TRBJ2-2, reads DTAVSQTPKYLVTQMGNDKSIKCEQNLGHDTMYWYKQDSKKFLKIMFSYNNKELIINETVPNRFSPKSPDKAHLNLHINSLELGDSAVYFCASSQDLGLAGRTGELFFGEGSRLTVL.